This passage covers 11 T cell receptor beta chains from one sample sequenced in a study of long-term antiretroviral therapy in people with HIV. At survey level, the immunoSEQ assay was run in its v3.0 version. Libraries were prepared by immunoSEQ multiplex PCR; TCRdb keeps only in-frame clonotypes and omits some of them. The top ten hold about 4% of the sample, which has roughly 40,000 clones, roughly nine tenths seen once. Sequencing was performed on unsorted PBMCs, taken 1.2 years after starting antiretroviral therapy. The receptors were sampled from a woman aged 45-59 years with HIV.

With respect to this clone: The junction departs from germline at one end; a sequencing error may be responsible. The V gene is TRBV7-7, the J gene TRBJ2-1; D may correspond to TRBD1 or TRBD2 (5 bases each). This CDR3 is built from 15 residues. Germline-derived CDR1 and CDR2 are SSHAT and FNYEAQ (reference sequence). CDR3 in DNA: TGTGCTAGCAGCACCGGGACGGGCTCCTACAATGAGCAGTTCTTC. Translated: CASSTGTGSYNEQFF.

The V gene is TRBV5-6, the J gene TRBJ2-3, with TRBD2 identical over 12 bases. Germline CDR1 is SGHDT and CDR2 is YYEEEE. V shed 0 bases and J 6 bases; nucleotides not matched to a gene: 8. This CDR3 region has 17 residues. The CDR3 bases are TGTGCCAGCAGCTTGGCCGCTAGCGGGGGGGCCGGGGATACGCAGTATTTT. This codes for CASSLAASGGAGDTQYF. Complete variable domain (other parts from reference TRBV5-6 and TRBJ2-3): DAGVTQSPTHLIKTRGQQVTLRCSPKSGHDTVSWYQQALGQGPQFIFQYYEEEERQRGNFPDRFSGHQFPNYSSELNVNALLLGDSALYLCASSLAASGGAGDTQYFGPGTRLTVL.

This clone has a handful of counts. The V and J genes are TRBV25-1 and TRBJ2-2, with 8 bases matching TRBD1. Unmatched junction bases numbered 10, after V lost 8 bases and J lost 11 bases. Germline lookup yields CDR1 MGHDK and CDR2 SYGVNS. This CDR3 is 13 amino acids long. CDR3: CASHHLTGVELFF. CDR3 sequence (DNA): TGTGCCAGCCACCACCTGACAGGGGTAGAGCTGTTTTTT.

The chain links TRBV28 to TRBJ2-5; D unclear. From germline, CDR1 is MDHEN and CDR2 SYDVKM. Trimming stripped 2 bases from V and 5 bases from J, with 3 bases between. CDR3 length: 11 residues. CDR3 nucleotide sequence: TGTGCCAGCAGTTTAGGCGAGACCCAGTACTTC. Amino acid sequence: CASSLGETQYF.

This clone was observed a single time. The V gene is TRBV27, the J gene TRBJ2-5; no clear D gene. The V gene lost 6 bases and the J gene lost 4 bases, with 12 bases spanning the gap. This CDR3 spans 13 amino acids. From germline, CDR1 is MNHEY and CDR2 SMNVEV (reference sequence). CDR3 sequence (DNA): TGTGCCAGCAGGATCCTCTCTGGAGAGACCCAGTACTTC. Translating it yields CASRILSGETQYF.

CDR3 sequence: CASNGDGSGNTIYF. As DNA, the CDR3 is TGTGCCAGCAACGGGGACGGCTCTGGAAACACCATATATTTT. The chain has TRBV2 and TRBJ1-3; D possibly corresponds to TRBD1 (5 bases). CDR3 length equals 14 residues. Germline-derived CDR1 and CDR2 are SNHLY and FYNNEI. V gave up 7 bases and J gave up 0 bases, with 10 bases separating them.

The CDR3 is CASSPWGGNEQFF. CDR3 nucleotides: TGTGCCAGCAGCCCGTGGGGGGGCAATGAGCAGTTCTTC. This chain connects TRBV6-5 to TRBJ2-1; TRBD2 matches 7 bases. Trimming removed 6 bases from V and 6 bases from J; junction bases left unmatched: 5. The CDR3 covers 13 residues. CDR1 and CDR2 (germline): MNHEY, SVGAGI.

The CDR3: CASSLGGREEETQYF. In nucleotides, the CDR3 is TGTGCCAGCAGCTTAGGGGGCAGGGAAGAAGAGACCCAGTACTTC. The rearrangement uses TRBV7-9 and TRBJ2-5; tentative D call: TRBD1 (5 bases). The germline V and J ends were trimmed by 1 base and 3 bases, with 12 bases remaining between them. The V gene's germline CDR1 is SEHNR and CDR2 FQNEAQ (reference sequence). This CDR3 has 15 residues.

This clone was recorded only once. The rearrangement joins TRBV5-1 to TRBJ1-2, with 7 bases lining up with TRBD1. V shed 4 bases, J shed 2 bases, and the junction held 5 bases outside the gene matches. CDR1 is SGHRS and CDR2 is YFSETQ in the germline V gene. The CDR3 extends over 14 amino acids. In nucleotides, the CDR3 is TGCGCCAGCAGCCCCCGGGACAGCAACTATGGCTACACCTTC. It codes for CASSPRDSNYGYTF.

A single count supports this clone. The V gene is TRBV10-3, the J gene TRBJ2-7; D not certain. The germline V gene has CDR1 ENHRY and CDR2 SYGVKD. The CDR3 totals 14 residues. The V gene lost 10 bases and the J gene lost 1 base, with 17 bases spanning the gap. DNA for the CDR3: TGTGCCAGCGCCGACCGAAGTGAATCCTACGAGCAGTACTTC. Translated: CASADRSESYEQYF.

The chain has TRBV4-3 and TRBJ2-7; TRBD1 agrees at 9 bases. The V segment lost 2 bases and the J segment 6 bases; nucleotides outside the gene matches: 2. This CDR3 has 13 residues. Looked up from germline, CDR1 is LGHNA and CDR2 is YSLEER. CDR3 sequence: CASSQMTGGEQYF. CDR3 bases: TGCGCCAGCAGCCAAATGACAGGGGGCGAGCAGTACTTC.